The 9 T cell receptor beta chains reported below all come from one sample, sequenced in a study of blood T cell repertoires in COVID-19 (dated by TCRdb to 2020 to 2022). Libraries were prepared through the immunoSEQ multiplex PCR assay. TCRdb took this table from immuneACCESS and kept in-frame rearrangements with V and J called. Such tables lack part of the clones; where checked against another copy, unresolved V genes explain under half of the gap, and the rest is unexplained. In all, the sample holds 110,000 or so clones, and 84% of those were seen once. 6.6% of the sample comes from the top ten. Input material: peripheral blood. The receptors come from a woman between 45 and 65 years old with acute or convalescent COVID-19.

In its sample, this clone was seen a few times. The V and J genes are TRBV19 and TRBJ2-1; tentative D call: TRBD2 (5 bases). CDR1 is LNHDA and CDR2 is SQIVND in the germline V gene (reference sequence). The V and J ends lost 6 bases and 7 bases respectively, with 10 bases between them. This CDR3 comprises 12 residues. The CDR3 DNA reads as TGTGCCAGTAGGGACCCGGGGAATGAGCAGTTCTTC. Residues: CASRDPGNEQFF. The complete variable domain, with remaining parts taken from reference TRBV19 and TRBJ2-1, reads DGGITQSPKYLFRKEGQNVTLSCEQNLNHDAMYWYRQDPGQGLRLIYYSQIVNDFQKGDIAEGYSVSREKKESFPLTVTSAQKNPTAFYLCASRDPGNEQFFGPGTRLTVL.

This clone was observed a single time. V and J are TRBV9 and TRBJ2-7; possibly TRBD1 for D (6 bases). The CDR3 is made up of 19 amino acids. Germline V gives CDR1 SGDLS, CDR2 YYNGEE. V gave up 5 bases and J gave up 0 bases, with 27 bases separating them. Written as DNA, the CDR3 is TGTGCCAGCAGAGGAGCGAAGTGGGCGTGGGGGCTGGCCTCCTACGAGCAGTACTTC. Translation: CASRGAKWAWGLASYEQYF.

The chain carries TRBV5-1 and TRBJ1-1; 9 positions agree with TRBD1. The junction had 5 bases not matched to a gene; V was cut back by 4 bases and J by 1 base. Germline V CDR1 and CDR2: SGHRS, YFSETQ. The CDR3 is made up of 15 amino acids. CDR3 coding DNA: TGCGCCAGCAGCGTTACGGGACAGGGGAACACTGAAGCTTTCTTT. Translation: CASSVTGQGNTEAFF.

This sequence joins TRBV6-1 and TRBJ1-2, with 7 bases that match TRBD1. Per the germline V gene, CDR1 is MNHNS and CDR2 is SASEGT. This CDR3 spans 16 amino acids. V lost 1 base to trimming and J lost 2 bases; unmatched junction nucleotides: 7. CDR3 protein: CASSEGQGPLNYGYTF. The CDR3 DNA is TGTGCCAGCAGTGAAGGACAGGGCCCTCTAAACTATGGCTACACCTTC.

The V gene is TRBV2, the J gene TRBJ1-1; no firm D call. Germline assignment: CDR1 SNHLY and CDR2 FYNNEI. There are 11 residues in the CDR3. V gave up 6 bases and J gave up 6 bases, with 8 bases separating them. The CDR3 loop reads CASRLGPEAFF. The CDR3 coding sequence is TGTGCCAGCAGACTGGGCCCTGAAGCTTTCTTT.

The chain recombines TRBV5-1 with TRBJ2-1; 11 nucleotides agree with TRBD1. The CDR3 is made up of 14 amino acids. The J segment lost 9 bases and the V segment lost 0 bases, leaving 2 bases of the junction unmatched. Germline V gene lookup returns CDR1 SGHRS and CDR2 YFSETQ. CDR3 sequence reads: CASSLGTGGGEQFF. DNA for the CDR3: TGCGCCAGCAGCTTGGGGACAGGGGGCGGTGAGCAGTTCTTC.

The CDR3 loop is CAWRATGGHTIYF. The CDR3 region has the DNA TGTGCCTGGAGGGCTACAGGGGGACACACCATATATTTT. The chain has TRBV30 and TRBJ1-3, with 8 bases aligning to TRBD1. The V gene end was trimmed by 3 bases and the J gene end by 8 bases; junction bases not matched to a gene: 6. Germline-derived CDR1 and CDR2 are GTSNPN and SVGIG (reference sequence). This CDR3 has 13 amino acids.

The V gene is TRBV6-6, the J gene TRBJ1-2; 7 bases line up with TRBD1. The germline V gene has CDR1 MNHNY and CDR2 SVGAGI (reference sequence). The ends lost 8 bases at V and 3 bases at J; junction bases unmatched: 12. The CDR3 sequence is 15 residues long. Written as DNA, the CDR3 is TGTGCCAGCCTTTACGGCCAAGGGGGCTACTATGGCTACACCTTC. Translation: CASLYGQGGYYGYTF.

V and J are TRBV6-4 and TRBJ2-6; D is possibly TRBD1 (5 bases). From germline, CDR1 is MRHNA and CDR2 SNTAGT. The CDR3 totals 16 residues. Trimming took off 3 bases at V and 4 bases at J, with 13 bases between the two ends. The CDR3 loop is CASSEVGVAGANVLTF. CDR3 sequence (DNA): TGTGCCAGCAGTGAGGTAGGGGTAGCCGGGGCCAACGTCCTGACTTTC.